Listed here are 19 T cell receptor beta chains from one sample, sequenced in a study of T cell repertoires in cytomegalovirus infection. TCRdb redid the calling of the reads with MiXCR, one entry per CDR3 protein. The top ten hold about 13% of the sample, which has about 530,000 distinct CDR3 sequences, more than 20% seen once. The specimen sequenced was PBMCs. The source of these receptors is a human donor in good health (CMV status not recorded). Some clones in this sample may be carry-over from other donors' samples.

This clonotype has just one count. For the CDR3, the DNA is TGCGCCAGCAGCCAGTACAGTGGGGTGGGGACCCAGTACTTC. Its translation is CASSQYSGVGTQYF. The V call is TRBV4-3, the J call TRBJ2-5; D call uncertain. Germline V gene data show CDR1 as LGHNA and CDR2 as YSLEER. The V end was cut by 3 bases, the J end by 7 bases, with 15 bases between. The CDR3 has 14 residues.

The chain employs TRBV27 and TRBJ1-2; D ambiguous. With 3 bases removed from V and 8 bases from J, the gap between germline ends came to 16 bases. Germline-derived CDR1 and CDR2 are MNHEY and SMNVEV (reference sequence). The CDR3 has 14 residues. The CDR3 protein is CASSLIPMMGGYTF. For the CDR3, the DNA is TGTGCCAGCAGTTTGATACCTATGATGGGAGGCTACACCTTC.

This clonotype was found a few times. The J gene is TRBJ2-7, the V gene TRBV3-1, with 11 positions matching TRBD2. The germline V gene has CDR1 LGHDT and CDR2 YNNKEL (reference sequence). V lost 3 bases to trimming and J lost 3 bases; unmatched junction nucleotides: 7. CDR3 length equals 16 residues. The CDR3 sequence is CASSQPIAGGYYEQYF. CDR3 nucleotide sequence: TGTGCCAGCAGCCAGCCTATAGCGGGAGGGTACTACGAGCAGTACTTC.

This clonotype was found many times. This chain connects TRBV7-2 to TRBJ2-7, with D possibly being TRBD1 or TRBD2 (6 bases each). CDR1 is SGHTA and CDR2 is FQGNSA in the germline V gene. V lost 4 bases to trimming and J lost 3 bases, with 13 bases between them. CDR3 size: 14 residues. CDR3 nucleotide sequence: TGTGCCAGCAGCTCTACGGGGGCCGACTACGAGCAGTACTTC. It yields the protein CASSSTGADYEQYF.

The chain combines TRBV5-1 with TRBJ2-3; D is perhaps TRBD2 (6 bases). The CDR3 length is 17 residues. The germline CDR1 and CDR2 sequences are SGHRS and YFSETQ. V was shortened by 3 bases and J by 4 bases, with 21 bases between the two germline ends. The CDR3 is CASSSPPGLQQADTQYF. The CDR3 nucleotides read TGCGCCAGCAGCTCTCCACCGGGACTCCAACAAGCAGATACGCAGTATTTT.

At least ten counts were recorded for this clonotype. As DNA, the CDR3 is TGTGCCAGCAGTACAGGACAGGCCTACAATGAGCAGTTCTTC. The encoded protein is CASSTGQAYNEQFF. The chain is built from TRBV27 and TRBJ2-1; 7 positions agree with TRBD1. J was trimmed by 2 bases and V by 5 bases; bases with no gene match: 3. Per the germline V gene, CDR1 is MNHEY and CDR2 is SMNVEV (reference sequence). CDR3 length: 14 amino acids.

The sample holds many counts of this clonotype. The J gene is TRBJ2-7, the V gene TRBV7-2; D is possibly TRBD1 or TRBD2 (5 bases each). V lost 3 bases, J lost 3 bases, and 12 bases lay in between. The CDR3 covers 14 residues. Germline CDR1 SGHTA, CDR2 FQGNSA. This CDR3 reads CASSFARENYEQYF. CDR3 coding DNA: TGTGCCAGCAGCTTTGCCAGGGAGAACTACGAGCAGTACTTC.

This clonotype was counted a few times. The chain has TRBV24-1 and TRBJ1-2; TRBD1 aligns across 9 bases. The germline V gene encodes CDR1 KGHDR and CDR2 SFDVKD. The ends lost 4 bases at V and 9 bases at J; junction bases unmatched: 8. The CDR3 loop spans 14 amino acids. The CDR3 DNA reads as TGTGCCACCAGTGAGTCCGGGACAGGGAGGAGCTACACCTTC. This translates into CATSESGTGRSYTF.

The V gene is TRBV11-3, the J gene TRBJ1-1; D possibly corresponds to TRBD1 (5 bases). The CDR3 spans 15 residues. Germline values: CDR1 SGHNT, CDR2 YENEEA. V lost 5 bases and J lost 1, with 14 bases in between. CDR3 region: CASSRVDGTNTEAFF. The CDR3 DNA is TGTGCCAGCAGCCGCGTAGATGGGACGAACACTGAAGCTTTCTTT.

The sample holds many counts of this clonotype. V is TRBV7-2 and J is TRBJ2-7, with unresolved D. CDR1 is SGHTA and CDR2 is FQGNSA in the germline V gene. The CDR3 length is 13 residues. Deletions cut 5 bases from V and 3 bases from J, with 11 bases between. CDR3 nucleotides: TGTGCCAGCAGCCCCGGGTTAGGCTACGAGCAGTACTTC. This translates into CASSPGLGYEQYF.

This clonotype was seen at least ten times. The chain joins TRBV7-9 to TRBJ2-7; D is undetermined. V lost 3 bases and J lost 4, with 7 bases in between. The CDR3 is 12 residues long. CDR1 is SEHNR and CDR2 is FQNEAQ in the germline V gene (reference sequence). The CDR3 DNA follows: TGTGCCAGCAGCTTCCCCGGGTACGAGCAGTACTTC. Translating gives CASSFPGYEQYF.

This rearrangement joins TRBV27 to TRBJ2-4, with D unclear. The V gene's germline CDR1 is MNHEY and CDR2 SMNVEV (reference sequence). The CDR3 spans 15 residues. V gave up 5 bases and J gave up 0 bases, with 11 bases separating them. The chain's CDR3 is CASSPQFLAKNIQYF. The CDR3 bases are TGTGCCAGCAGTCCTCAATTCCTAGCCAAAAACATTCAGTACTTC.

The V call is TRBV20-1, the J call TRBJ2-7; D unresolved. Trimming left V 8 bases short and J 4 bases short, with 18 bases between. CDR1 DFQATT and CDR2 SNEGSKA come from the germline V gene (reference sequence). CDR3 length: 13 amino acids. For the CDR3, the DNA is TGCAGTTCGGGCGGTCCCCGGCAGTACGAGCAGTACTTC. Translation: CSSGGPRQYEQYF.

There are many counts of this clonotype. CDR3 sequence reads: CASSLVRTLHQTQYF. DNA of the CDR3: TGTGCCAGCAGCTTAGTACGGACCCTCCACCAGACCCAGTACTTC. The V gene is TRBV7-2, the J gene TRBJ2-5; D uncertain. The CDR3 is made up of 15 amino acids. Germline assignment: CDR1 SGHTA and CDR2 FQGNSA. V was pared by 1 base and J by 6 bases, with 15 bases between.

This clonotype showed up just a few times. This sequence joins TRBV20-1 and TRBJ1-6; 7 bases match TRBD1. After removal of 7 bases from V and 8 bases from J, the junction contained 14 bases not matched to a gene. The germline CDR1 and CDR2 sequences are DFQATT and SNEGSKA (reference sequence). This CDR3 is 15 amino acids long. CDR3 residues: CSGLSVGDSHSPLHF. The CDR3 bases are TGCAGTGGCCTGTCGGTAGGGGACAGCCATTCACCCCTCCACTTT.

This CDR3 is CASSEPPGIVEQYF. Written as DNA, the CDR3 is TGTGCCAGCAGCGAACCACCCGGGATAGTCGAGCAGTACTTC. The chain has TRBV2 and TRBJ2-7; TRBD2 might be the D (5 bases). In germline, CDR1 is SNHLY, CDR2 FYNNEI. V lost 6 bases and J 6 bases, leaving 18 bases between the germline ends. The CDR3 is 14 amino acids. Full variable domain (outside the CDR3, taken from reference TRBV2 and TRBJ2-7): EPEVTQTPSHQVTQMGQEVILRCVPISNHLYFYWYRQILGQKVEFLVSFYNNEISEKSEIFDDQFSVERPDGSNFTLKIRSTKLEDSAMYFCASSEPPGIVEQYFGPGTRLTVT.

At least ten counts were recorded for this clonotype. This chain's CDR3 is CATSDLPSGSTISSYNEQFF. The CDR3 nucleotides are TGTGCCACCAGTGATTTGCCCAGCGGGAGCACCATCAGCTCCTACAATGAGCAGTTCTTC. The chain links TRBV24-1 to TRBJ2-1; 8 bases align to TRBD2. V was pared by 0 bases and J by 0 bases, with 12 bases of the junction left unmatched. The CDR3 extends over 20 amino acids. CDR1 KGHDR and CDR2 SFDVKD come from the germline V gene.

The V and J genes are TRBV20-1 and TRBJ1-1; maybe TRBD1 (5 bases). Trimming cost V 2 bases and J 1 base, with 11 bases left between them. Germline loops: CDR1 DFQATT, CDR2 SNEGSKA (reference sequence). This CDR3 has 14 residues. The CDR3 DNA sequence: TGCAGTGCTAGACCCGGAGGGGCGAACACTGAAGCTTTCTTT. As protein: CSARPGGANTEAFF.

This clonotype came up a few times. The genes are TRBV19 and TRBJ1-5; possibly TRBD1 for D (6 bases). The V gene's germline CDR1 is LNHDA and CDR2 SQIVND (reference sequence). The CDR3 has 15 amino acids. V was trimmed by 6 bases and J by 1 base, leaving 13 bases between them. In DNA form, the CDR3 reads TGTGCCAGTAGGAAGGACAGTGGGAGCAATCAGCCCCAGCATTTT. Translation gives CASRKDSGSNQPQHF.